This T cell receptor beta chain was documented in a study of blood T cell repertoires in COVID-19. Study in general: Acute and convalescent COVID-19 samples came from the United States, Italy and Spain. The cDNA or gDNA used as material had been derived from T cells, B-cell-depleted T cells, or PBMCs.

V gave up 0 bases and J gave up 3 bases, with 10 bases separating them. Germline V gene sequence: CDR1 SGDLS, CDR2 YYNGEE. The CDR3 is 15 amino acids. Original processing notes: By means of reference gene primer amplification, nucleated cell counts were estimated. Sequencing used immunoSEQ multiplex PCR; TCRdb keeps in-frame clones, though not all of them. That table gives V, J and clone size, and the DNA gave D and trimming. The table shows 200,000 to 250,000 clones, with over 75% occurring only once. The sequence derives from a man older than 75 with acute or convalescent COVID-19. This chain uses TRBV9 with TRBJ2-1; maybe TRBD1 (6 bases). The sequencing input was peripheral blood. CDR3 sequence: CASSVAGALYNEQFF. CDR3 in DNA: TGTGCCAGCAGCGTAGCAGGGGCTCTCTACAATGAGCAGTTCTTC.